This TCR beta chain was recorded in a study of T cell clonotyping in hematopoietic cell transplantation. Recipients were bled about 28 days pretransplant and at posttransplant days 30, 100, 180. This clone was seen just once. Its antigen is not known. This CDR3 comprises 15 residues. Germline V gene data show CDR1 as GTSNPN and CDR2 as SVGIG (reference sequence). The V end lost 3 bases, the J end lost 4 bases, and 15 bases lay between the germline ends. Study conclusions and caveats: Broader posttransplant TCR repertoire diversity was predicted by graft donor and pretransplant recipient Inverse Simpson Index values. CD4 and CD8 repertoire contributions could not be separated without sorting.

The protocol was immunoSEQ multiplex PCR, while the TCRdb copy is restricted to in-frame clones and leaves out a portion. The data show some 5,800 clones, roughly nine tenths seen once. J is TRBJ2-2 and V is TRBV30; D assignment may be TRBD1 or TRBD2 (5 bases each). The TCR originated in a female patient aged 50-65 years who had an allogeneic stem cell transplant from an unrelated donor, so the T cells may come from the graft donor. Some clones in this sample may be carry-over from other donors' samples. The sequenced sample was peripheral blood mononuclear cells, obtained 180 days after allogeneic stem cell transplant. The DNA for the CDR3 is TGTGCCTGGAGGGTCTGGGGGAATCCCACCGGGGAGCTGTTTTTT. This codes for CAWRVWGNPTGELFF. The full variable domain, in which reference TRBV30 and TRBJ2-2 provide the parts outside the CDR3, is SQTIHQWPATLVQPVGSPLSLECTVEGTSNPNLYWYRQAAGRGLQLLFYSVGIGQISSEVPQNLSASRPQDRQFILSSKKLLLSDSGFYLCAWRVWGNPTGELFFGEGSRLTVL.